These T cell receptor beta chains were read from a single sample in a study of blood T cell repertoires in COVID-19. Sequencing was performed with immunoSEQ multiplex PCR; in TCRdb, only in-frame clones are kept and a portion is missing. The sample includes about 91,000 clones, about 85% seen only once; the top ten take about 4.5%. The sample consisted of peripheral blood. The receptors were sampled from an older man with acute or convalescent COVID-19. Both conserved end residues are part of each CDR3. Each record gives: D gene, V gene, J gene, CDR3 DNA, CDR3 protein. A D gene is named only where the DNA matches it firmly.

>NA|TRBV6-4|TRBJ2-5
TGTGCCAGCAGTGACTCGAACAGGACCTTCCCGTTGGAGACCCAGTACTTC
CASSDSNRTFPLETQYF
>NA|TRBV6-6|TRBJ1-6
TGTGCCAGCAGTTACTCGGGGAGGGATTCACCCCTCCACTTT
CASSYSGRDSPLHF
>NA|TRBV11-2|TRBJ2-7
TGTGCCAGCAGCTTAGATTCAGGGTTTACCTCCTACGAGCAGTACTTC
CASSLDSGFTSYEQYF
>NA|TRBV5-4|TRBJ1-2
TGTGCCAGCAGCCCGTCATTGAGCTCCGGCTATGGCTACACCTTC
CASSPSLSSGYGYTF
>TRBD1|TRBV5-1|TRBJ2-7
TGCGCCAGCAGCCCCGGGACAGGGGTTCGCCCCTACGAGCAGTACTTC
CASSPGTGVRPYEQYF
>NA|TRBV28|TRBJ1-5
TGTGCCAGCAGTTCCCCGACAGGAAGAGGGGATCAGCCCCAGCATTTT
CASSSPTGRGDQPQHF
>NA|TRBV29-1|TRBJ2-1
TGCAGCGTTGTAGGGGGAGAAAGTAGCTCCTACAATGAGCAGTTCTTC
CSVVGGESSSYNEQFF
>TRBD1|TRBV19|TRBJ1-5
TGTGCCAGTAGTATAAGGGACAGGGTGAAGGGCAATCAGCCCCAGCATTTT
CASSIRDRVKGNQPQHF
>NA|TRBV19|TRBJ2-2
TGTGCCAGTCTCGAGTGGGCGGGGATGGAGCTGTTTTTT
CASLEWAGMELFF
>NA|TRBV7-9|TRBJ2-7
TGTGCCAGCAGCTTAACGGCGGGCGCCTACTACGAGCAGTACTTC
CASSLTAGAYYEQYF
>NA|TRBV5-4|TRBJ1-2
TGTGCCAGCAGCTTGGAGTGGGACACCGGAGGCTATGGCTACACCTTC
CASSLEWDTGGYGYTF
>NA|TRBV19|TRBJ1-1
TGTGCCAGTAGTTTCAGGGGAGTCACTGAAGCTTTCTTT
CASSFRGVTEAFF